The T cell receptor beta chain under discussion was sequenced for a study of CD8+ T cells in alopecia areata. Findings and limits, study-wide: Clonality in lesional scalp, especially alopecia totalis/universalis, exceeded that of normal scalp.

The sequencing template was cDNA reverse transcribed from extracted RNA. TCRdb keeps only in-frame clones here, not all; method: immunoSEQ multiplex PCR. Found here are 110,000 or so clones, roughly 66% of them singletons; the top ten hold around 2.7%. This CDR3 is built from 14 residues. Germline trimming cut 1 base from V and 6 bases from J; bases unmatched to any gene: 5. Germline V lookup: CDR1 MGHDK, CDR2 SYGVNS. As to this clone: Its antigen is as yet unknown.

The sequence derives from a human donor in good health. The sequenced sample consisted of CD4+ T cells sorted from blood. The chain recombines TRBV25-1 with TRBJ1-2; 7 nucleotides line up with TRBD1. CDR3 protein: CASSESGTVNGYTF. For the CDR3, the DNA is TGTGCCAGCAGTGAATCGGGGACAGTCAATGGCTACACCTTC.